These T cell receptor beta chains were read from a single sample in a study of beta chain features in type 1 diabetes. Sequencing used immunoSEQ multiplex PCR; TCRdb keeps in-frame clones, though not all of them. The sample shows about 250,000 clones, approximately 14% of them seen only once. The sample taken for sequencing was naive CD4+ T cells from blood. Receptor source: a woman aged 40 to 49 in good health. CDR3s include the opening cysteine and the closing phenylalanine or tryptophan. The order of the fields is J gene, D gene, V gene, clone size, CDR3 protein, CDR3 DNA. The D gene is left open where the match is weak. Clone size appears in some rows only: once, few, many, or a class for an expanded clone.

TRBJ2-7 | TRBD1 | TRBV18 | few | CASSPPGTGVVYEQYF | TGTGCCAGCTCACCACCGGGGACAGGGGTCGTCTACGAGCAGTACTTC
TRBJ2-1 | TRBD2 | TRBV6-1 | few | CASSAPSGGAYNEQFF | TGTGCCAGCAGTGCGCCCAGCGGGGGGGCCTACAATGAGCAGTTCTTC
TRBJ2-1 | . | TRBV5-1 | . | CASSLATVNEQFF | TGCGCCAGCAGCTTGGCGACAGTGAATGAGCAGTTCTTC
TRBJ2-3 | . | TRBV6-4 | few | CASRRVDGTDTQYF | TGTGCCAGCAGACGGGTCGATGGGACAGATACGCAGTATTTT
TRBJ1-2 | . | TRBV10-3 | few | CAITPTSGYDGYTF | TGTGCCATCACTCCCACCTCGGGGTATGATGGCTACACCTTC
TRBJ2-1 | TRBD2 | TRBV2 | . | CASSETSGGRNEQFF | TGTGCCAGCAGTGAAACATCGGGAGGGCGGAATGAGCAGTTCTTC
TRBJ1-1 | TRBD1 | TRBV5-1 | . | CASSGGQGALNTEAFF | TGCGCCAGCAGCGGCGGACAGGGGGCTTTGAACACTGAAGCTTTCTTT
TRBJ1-3 | . | TRBV4-3 | many | CASSPQGSGNTIYF | TGCGCCAGCAGCCCCCAGGGTTCTGGAAACACCATATATTTT
TRBJ1-2 | . | TRBV6-6 | . | CASSQPSGGNGYTF | TGTGCCAGCAGTCAACCCTCCGGGGGTAATGGCTACACCTTC
TRBJ1-5 | . | TRBV6-4 | few | CASSDRGNSNQPQHF | TGTGCCAGCAGTGACAGGGGGAATAGCAATCAGCCCCAGCATTTT
TRBJ1-1 | . | TRBV5-1 | . | CASSSMVGGDTEAFF | TGCGCCAGCAGCTCAATGGTGGGAGGGGACACTGAAGCTTTCTTT
TRBJ2-3 | TRBD2 | TRBV14 | . | CASSLPGTSGGRTDTQYF | TGTGCCAGCAGCCTACCCGGGACTAGCGGGGGTCGCACAGATACGCAGTATTTT
TRBJ2-1 | TRBD2 | TRBV9 | . | CASSDRGGTYNEQFF | TGTGCCAGCAGCGATAGGGGAGGGACCTACAATGAGCAGTTCTTC
TRBJ1-1 | . | TRBV6-5 | . | CASSYRNTEAFF | TGTGCCAGCAGTTACCGTAACACTGAAGCTTTCTTT
TRBJ2-3 | TRBD2 | TRBV5-1 | . | CASSWTSRSDTQYF | TGCGCCAGCAGCTGGACTAGTAGGTCAGATACGCAGTATTTT
TRBJ2-1 | . | TRBV5-1 | few | CASSLSQQDEQFF | TGCGCCAGCAGCTTGTCCCAGCAGGATGAGCAGTTCTTC
TRBJ2-2 | . | TRBV5-1 | few | CASSLDGVGELFF | TGCGCCAGCAGCTTGGACGGGGTCGGGGAGCTGTTTTTT
TRBJ2-3 | . | TRBV5-1 | few | CASSLGGGTDTQYF | TGCGCCAGCAGCTTGGGGGGGGGCACAGATACGCAGTATTTT
TRBJ2-7 | TRBD1 | TRBV7-9 | . | CASSLVGGGTYEQYF | TGTGCCAGCAGCTTAGTAGGGGGCGGAACCTACGAGCAGTACTTC
TRBJ1-2 | . | TRBV5-4 | . | CASSLVGAINYGYTF | TGTGCCAGCAGCTTGGTAGGGGCGATTAACTATGGCTACACCTTC
TRBJ1-2 | . | TRBV7-2 | few | CASSPDGAYGYTF | TGTGCCAGCAGCCCCGATGGGGCCTATGGCTACACCTTC
TRBJ1-6 | TRBD1 | TRBV4-1 | few | CASSQDIQGAGSPLHF | TGCGCCAGCAGCCAAGACATACAGGGGGCGGGTTCACCCCTCCACTTT
TRBJ1-1 | TRBD1 | TRBV6-6 | . | CASSPRQGGAEAFF | TGTGCCAGCAGTCCCAGACAGGGAGGTGCTGAAGCTTTCTTT
TRBJ2-7 | TRBD1 | TRBV5-1 | few | CASSSDREYEQYF | TGCGCCAGCAGCTCGGACAGGGAGTACGAGCAGTACTTC
TRBJ2-7 | TRBD1 | TRBV4-1 | few | CASSQEHGTGQLYEQYF | TGCGCCAGCAGCCAAGAACACGGGACAGGGCAGCTGTACGAGCAGTACTTC
TRBJ1-5 | . | TRBV18 | . | CASSEGENQPQHF | TGTGCCAGCTCCGAGGGCGAAAATCAGCCCCAGCATTTT
TRBJ2-1 | TRBD1 | TRBV5-1 | few | CASSEGQTENEQFF | TGCGCCAGCAGCGAGGGACAGACGGAGAATGAGCAGTTCTTC
TRBJ2-5 | TRBD2 | TRBV6-5 | . | CASSSGGAGETQYF | TGTGCCAGTTCTAGCGGGGGGGCGGGGGAGACCCAGTACTTC
TRBJ1-4 | . | TRBV9 | . | CASSGRGEKLFF | TGTGCCAGCAGCGGGCGGGGTGAAAAACTGTTTTTT